This TCR beta chain came from a study of CXCR3-negative and CXCR3-positive naive CD8 T cells. Study observations and caveats: Diversity ran similarly high across both naive subsets but far lower in memory CD8+ cells.

Points on this clonotype: Its antigen is not identified.

CDR3 length equals 16 residues. Germline V gene sequence: CDR1 SQVTM, CDR2 ANQGSEA. The authors prepared UMI-labeled TRB cDNA libraries by 5' RACE. TCRdb reworked the 5' RACE reads into one entry per CDR3 protein, no DNA. The specimen's table records 70,000 to 95,000 distinct CDR3 sequences. Material for sequencing was naive CXCR3- CD8+ T cells from blood. Indicated subset: CD45RO-CCR7+CD27+CD95- naive CD8+ T cells lacking CXCR3 (TNR3-). The receptor was isolated from a human donor in good health. Some clones in this sample may be carry-over from other donors' samples. The chain couples TRBV29-1 to TRBJ2-7; TCRdb gives TRBD1 as the D gene, but with no DNA this cannot be confirmed. CDR3 loop: CSVEGFGTDSSYEQYF.